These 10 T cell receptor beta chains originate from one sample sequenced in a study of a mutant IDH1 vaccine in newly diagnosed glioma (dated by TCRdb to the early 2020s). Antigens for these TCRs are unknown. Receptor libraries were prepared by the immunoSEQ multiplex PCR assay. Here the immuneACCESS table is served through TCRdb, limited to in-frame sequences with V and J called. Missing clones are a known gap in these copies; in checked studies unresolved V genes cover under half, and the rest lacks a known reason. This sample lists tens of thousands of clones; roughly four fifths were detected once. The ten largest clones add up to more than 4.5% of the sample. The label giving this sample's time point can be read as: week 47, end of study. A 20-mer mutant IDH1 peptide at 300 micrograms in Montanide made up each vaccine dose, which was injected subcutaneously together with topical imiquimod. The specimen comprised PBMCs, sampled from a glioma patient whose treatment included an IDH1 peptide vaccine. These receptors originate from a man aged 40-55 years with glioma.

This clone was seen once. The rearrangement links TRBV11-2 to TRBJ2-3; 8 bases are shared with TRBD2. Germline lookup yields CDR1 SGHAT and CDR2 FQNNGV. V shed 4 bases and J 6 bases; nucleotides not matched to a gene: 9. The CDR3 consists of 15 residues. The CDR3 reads CASSSLGRDVDTQYF. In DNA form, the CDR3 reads TGTGCCAGCAGCTCCCTCGGGAGGGATGTGGATACGCAGTATTTT.

CDR3 bases: TGTGCCAGCAGTTTACGCAGGGGGCCATGGGTTTTTGACACTGAAGCTTTCTTT. Translation gives CASSLRRGPWVFDTEAFF. The genes are TRBV27 and TRBJ1-1; 8 bases align to TRBD1. V shed 2 bases, J shed 3 bases, and the junction held 14 bases outside the gene matches. CDR3 length: 18 amino acids. Germline assignment: CDR1 MNHEY and CDR2 SMNVEV (reference sequence).

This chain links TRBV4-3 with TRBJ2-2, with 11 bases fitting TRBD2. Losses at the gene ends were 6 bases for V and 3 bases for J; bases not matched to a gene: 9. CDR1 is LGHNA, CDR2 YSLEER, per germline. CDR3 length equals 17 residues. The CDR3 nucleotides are TGCGCCAGCAGTTGGGAGCTAGCGGGGGGTGACACCGGGGAGCTGTTTTTT. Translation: CASSWELAGGDTGELFF.

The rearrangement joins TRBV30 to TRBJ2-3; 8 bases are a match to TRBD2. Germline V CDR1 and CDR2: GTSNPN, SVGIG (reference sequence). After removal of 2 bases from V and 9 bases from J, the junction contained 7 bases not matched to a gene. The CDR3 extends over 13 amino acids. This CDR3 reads CAWSPTGGETQYF. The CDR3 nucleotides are TGTGCCTGGAGTCCGACGGGGGGGGAAACGCAGTATTTT. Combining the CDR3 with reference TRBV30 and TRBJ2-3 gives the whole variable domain SQTIHQWPATLVQPVGSPLSLECTVEGTSNPNLYWYRQAAGRGLQLLFYSVGIGQISSEVPQNLSASRPQDRQFILSSKKLLLSDSGFYLCAWSPTGGETQYFGPGTRLTVL.

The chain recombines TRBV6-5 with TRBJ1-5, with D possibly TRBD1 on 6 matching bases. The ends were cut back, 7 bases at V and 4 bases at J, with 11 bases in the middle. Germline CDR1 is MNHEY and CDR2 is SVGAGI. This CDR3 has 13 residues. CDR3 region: CASKGDWNQPQHF. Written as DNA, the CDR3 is TGTGCCAGCAAGGGGGATTGGAATCAGCCCCAGCATTTT.

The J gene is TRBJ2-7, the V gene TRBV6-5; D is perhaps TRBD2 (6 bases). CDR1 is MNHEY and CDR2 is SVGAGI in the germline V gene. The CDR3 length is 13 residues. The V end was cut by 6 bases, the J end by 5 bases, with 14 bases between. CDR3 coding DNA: TGTGCCAGCAGGCCCCACGGGACTCACGAGCAGTACTTC. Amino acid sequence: CASRPHGTHEQYF.

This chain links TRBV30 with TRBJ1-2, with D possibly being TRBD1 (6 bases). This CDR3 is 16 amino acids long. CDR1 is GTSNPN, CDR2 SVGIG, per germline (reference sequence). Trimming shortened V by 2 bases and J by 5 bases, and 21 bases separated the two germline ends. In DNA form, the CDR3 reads TGTGCCTGGAGTCGCGAGACAGGCGAGAAGAGGTATGGCTACACCTTC. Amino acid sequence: CAWSRETGEKRYGYTF.

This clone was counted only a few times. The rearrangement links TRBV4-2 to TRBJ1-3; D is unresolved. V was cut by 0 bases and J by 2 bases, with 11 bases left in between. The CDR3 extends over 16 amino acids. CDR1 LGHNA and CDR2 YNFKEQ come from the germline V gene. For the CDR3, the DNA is TGTGCCAGCAGCCAAGAGGAACAACGTGCTGGAAACACCATATATTTT. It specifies CASSQEEQRAGNTIYF.

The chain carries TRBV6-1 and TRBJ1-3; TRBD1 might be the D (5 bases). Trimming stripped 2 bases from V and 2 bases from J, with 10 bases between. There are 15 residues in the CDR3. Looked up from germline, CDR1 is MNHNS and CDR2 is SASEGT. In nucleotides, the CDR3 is TGTGCCAGCAGTGAAAGAGGGGCAACTGGAAACACCATATATTTT. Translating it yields CASSERGATGNTIYF.

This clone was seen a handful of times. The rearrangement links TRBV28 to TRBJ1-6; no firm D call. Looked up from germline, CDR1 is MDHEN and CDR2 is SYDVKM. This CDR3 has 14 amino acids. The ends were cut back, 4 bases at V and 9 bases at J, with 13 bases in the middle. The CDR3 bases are TGTGCCAGCAGTTCCTGGGTATCGAGTTCACCCCTCCACTTT. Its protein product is CASSSWVSSSPLHF.